This section outlines one T cell receptor beta chain sequence together with its context. The data were taken from a study of blood T cell repertoires in COVID-19. Background on the study: COVID-19 samples collected from the United States, Italy and Spain covered acute and convalescent phases. T cells, B-cell-depleted T cells, or PBMCs provided the cDNA or gDNA that served as material.

In the original processing: Scientists estimated how many nucleated cells there were by amplifying reference gene primers. The assay was immunoSEQ multiplex PCR, and TCRdb's table has in-frame clones only and misses some. V and J calls and clone size come straight from that table; D and trimming were deduced from the DNA. The table shows around 60,000 clones, with 80% to 90% occurring only once. The sample consisted of peripheral blood. This clonotype originated in a middle-aged man with acute or convalescent COVID-19.

The DNA of the CDR3 is TGTGCCAGCAGTGAAGAGGGCAGGGGGGTTTATAGCAATCAGCCCCAGCATTTT. Translation: CASSEEGRGVYSNQPQHF. The chain joins TRBV6-1 to TRBJ1-5; 7 bases match TRBD1. The germline V gene has CDR1 MNHNS and CDR2 SASEGT. V lost 1 base, J lost 0 bases, and 9 bases stayed unmatched. This CDR3 contains 18 residues.